This record covers a single T cell receptor (beta chain). This may arise from a read error, as a much more abundant clone is one base away. From the RT-PCR reads, TCRdb called clonotypes with MiXCR, one entry per CDR3 protein. The sample consists of tens of thousands of distinct CDR3 sequences, 6.5% to 7% of them appearing once. Germline V CDR1 and CDR2: SQVTM, ANQGSEA. The CDR3 has 15 amino acids. The J segment lost 2 bases and the V segment lost 0 bases, leaving 4 bases of the junction unmatched. The record originates from a study of patients and donors after allogeneic stem cell transplantation. The receptor was derived from a human donor who was either an allogeneic HSCT recipient or a stem cell or donor lymphocyte infusion donor (not recorded which). It is not recorded whose cells these are; they may come from a transplant donor. The sample was blood, either unsorted or a sorted T cell fraction (not recorded which). The chain is built from TRBV29-1 and TRBJ2-7, with 10 positions matching TRBD1. The CDR3, as DNA: TGCAGCGTTGAAGATCAGGACAGGGGGGCCTACGAGCAGTACTTC. It encodes CSVEDQDRGAYEQYF.